A single sample gave rise to the 10 T cell receptor beta chains below, sequenced in a study of blood T cells in healthy people across ages. A sample-barcoded 5' primer and a J-beta primer mix were used in a second PCR of about 7 to 12 cycles. TCRdb passed the 5' RACE reads through MiXCR, listing each CDR3 protein once. The table includes around 280,000 distinct CDR3 sequences, around 30% detected once. The sample comprised blood. The receptors derive from a woman in her 70s in good health.

The gene calls are TRBV5-1 and TRBJ1-6; D gene uncertain. The germline V gene encodes CDR1 SGHRS and CDR2 YFSETQ. Deletions cut 4 bases from V and 2 bases from J, with 10 bases between. The CDR3 length is 15 residues. The CDR3, as DNA: TGCGCCAGCAGCATGTACGCCCCCTATAATTCACCCCTCCACTTT. The encoded protein is CASSMYAPYNSPLHF.

This clonotype appeared a few times. V gene TRBV20-1 combines with J gene TRBJ1-5; no clear D. This CDR3 contains 13 residues. The germline V and J ends were trimmed by 5 bases and 2 bases, with 10 bases remaining between them. Germline CDR1 DFQATT, CDR2 SNEGSKA (reference sequence). The CDR3 DNA follows: TGCAGTGCTGTAAGGAAGGGCAATCAGCCCCAGCATTTT. It yields the protein CSAVRKGNQPQHF.

Worth noting for this clonotype: The junction shows a germline mismatch at one end, possibly a read error. The chain employs TRBV7-7 and TRBJ2-5, with 7 positions matching TRBD2. The V gene's germline CDR1 is SSHAT and CDR2 FNYEAQ (reference sequence). CDR3 size: 14 residues. Here the CDR3 DNA reads TGTGCTAGCAGCTCATCCGGGACTACGGGGACCCAGTACTTC. Its translation: CASSSSGTTGTQYF.

V gene TRBV5-1 combines with J gene TRBJ1-4; D call uncertain. CDR3 length equals 14 residues. Germline lookup yields CDR1 SGHRS and CDR2 YFSETQ. Trimming shortened V by 0 bases and J by 0 bases, and 3 bases separated the two germline ends. CDR3 in amino acids: CASSLGSTNEKLFF. In DNA form, the CDR3 reads TGCGCCAGCAGCTTGGGATCAACTAATGAAAAACTGTTTTTT. The entire variable domain, with the rest obtained from reference TRBV5-1 and TRBJ1-4, is as follows: KAGVTQTPRYLIKTRGQQVTLSCSPISGHRSVSWYQQTPGQGLQFLFEYFSETQRNKGNFPGRFSGRQFSNSRSEMNVSTLELGDSALYLCASSLGSTNEKLFFGSGTQLSVL.

This clonotype was counted only a few times. A read error may be the cause here, since a much bigger clone is one base away. Written as DNA, the CDR3 is TGTGCCAGCAGTGAGAAGGCGGACTATGGCTACACCTTC. Protein: CASSEKADYGYTF. The chain has TRBV25-1 and TRBJ1-2; D is unresolved. CDR3 length equals 13 residues. Germline V lookup: CDR1 MGHDK, CDR2 SYGVNS. Trimming removed 3 bases from V and 3 bases from J, with 8 bases in between.

The table lists this clonotype with a few counts. The chain employs TRBV4-1 and TRBJ2-7; D not resolved. V was shortened by 3 bases and J by 0 bases, with 12 bases between the two germline ends. Germline V gene lookup returns CDR1 MGHRA and CDR2 YSYEKL. There are 15 residues in the CDR3. The CDR3 region is CASSQRLQSSYEQYF. CDR3 in DNA: TGCGCCAGCAGCCAGAGACTCCAGAGCTCCTACGAGCAGTACTTC.

The chain uses TRBV4-1 and TRBJ2-3; 7 positions match TRBD2. V lost 5 bases to trimming and J lost 2 bases; unmatched junction nucleotides: 13. CDR3 length: 17 residues. Germline lookup yields CDR1 MGHRA and CDR2 YSYEKL. The CDR3 protein is CASSFYALAANTDTQYF. In nucleotides, the CDR3 is TGCGCCAGCAGCTTCTACGCTCTAGCGGCTAACACAGATACGCAGTATTTT.

This clonotype was detected a few times. The chain recombines TRBV18 with TRBJ2-5, with D unclear. The CDR3 loop spans 12 amino acids. V was clipped by 7 bases and J by 2 bases, with 8 bases between them. The germline V gene has CDR1 KGHSH and CDR2 LQKENI. DNA of the CDR3: TGTGCCAGCTACGACTCTCAAGAGACCCAGTACTTC. Protein product: CASYDSQETQYF.

This chain uses TRBV6-1 with TRBJ1-5; possible D gene TRBD1, 5 bases. The CDR3 has 15 amino acids. The V gene lost 6 bases and the J gene lost 2 bases, with 14 bases spanning the gap. Looked up from germline, CDR1 is MNHNS and CDR2 is SASEGT. The CDR3 here is CASRDQGNGNQPQHF. The CDR3 bases are TGTGCCAGCAGGGACCAGGGAAATGGCAATCAGCCCCAGCATTTT.

The CDR3 DNA reads as TGTGCCAGCTCACGACAGGGGTCTTCCCCTGCCTACGAGCAGTACTTC. Amino acid sequence: CASSRQGSSPAYEQYF. This chain links TRBV18 with TRBJ2-5, with TRBD1 identical over 8 bases. The end of the DNA fits TRBJ2-7 better, so the J call may be wrong. Germline V gene sequence: CDR1 KGHSH, CDR2 LQKENI. This CDR3 comprises 16 residues.